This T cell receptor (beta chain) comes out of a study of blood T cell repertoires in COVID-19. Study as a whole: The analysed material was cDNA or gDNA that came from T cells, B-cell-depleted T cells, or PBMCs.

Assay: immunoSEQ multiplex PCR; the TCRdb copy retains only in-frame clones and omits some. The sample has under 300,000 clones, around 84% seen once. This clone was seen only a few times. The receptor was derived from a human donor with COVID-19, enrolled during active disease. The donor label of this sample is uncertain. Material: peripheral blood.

CDR3 residues: CASSPWTGGFGYTF. DNA for the CDR3: TGTGCCAGCAGCCCGTGGACAGGGGGATTTGGCTACACCTTC. The chain employs TRBV7-9 and TRBJ1-2, with 10 bases matching TRBD1. The V gene end was trimmed by 5 bases and the J gene end by 7 bases; junction bases not matched to a gene: 7. CDR1 is SEHNR, CDR2 FQNEAQ, per germline (reference sequence). This CDR3 contains 14 residues.